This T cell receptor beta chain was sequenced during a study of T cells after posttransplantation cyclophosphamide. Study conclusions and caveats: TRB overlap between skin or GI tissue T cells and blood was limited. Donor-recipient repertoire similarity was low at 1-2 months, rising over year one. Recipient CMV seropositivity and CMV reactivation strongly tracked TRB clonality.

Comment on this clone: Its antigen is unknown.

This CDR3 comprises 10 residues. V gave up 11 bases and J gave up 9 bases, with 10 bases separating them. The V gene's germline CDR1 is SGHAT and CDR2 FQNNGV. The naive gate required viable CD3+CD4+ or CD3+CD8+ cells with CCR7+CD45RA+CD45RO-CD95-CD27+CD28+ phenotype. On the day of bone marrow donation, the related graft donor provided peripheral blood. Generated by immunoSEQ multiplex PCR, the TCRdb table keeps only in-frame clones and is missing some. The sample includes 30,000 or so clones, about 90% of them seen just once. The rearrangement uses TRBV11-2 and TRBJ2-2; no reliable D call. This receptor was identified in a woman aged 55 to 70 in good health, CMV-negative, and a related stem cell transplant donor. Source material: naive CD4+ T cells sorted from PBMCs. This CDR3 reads CASGSRELFF. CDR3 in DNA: TGTGCCTCCGGGTCCAGGGAGCTGTTTTTT.